One sample yielded the 24 T cell receptor beta chains listed below, sequenced in a study of CD8 T cells in ankylosing spondylitis. From the 5' RACE reads, TCRdb called clonotypes with MiXCR, one entry per CDR3 protein. The sample has approximately 100,000 distinct CDR3 sequences, about 8.3% seen once; the top ten hold 9.9%. Sample: blood, either unsorted or a sorted T cell fraction (not recorded which). These receptors were obtained from a male donor with ankylosing spondylitis or in good health (not recorded which).

The sample holds many counts of this clonotype. The chain carries TRBV5-1 and TRBJ2-1, with D uncertain. CDR3 length: 15 residues. Germline V gene sequence: CDR1 SGHRS, CDR2 YFSETQ. V was trimmed by 1 base and J by 0 bases, leaving 8 bases between them. Here the CDR3 DNA reads TGCGCCAGCAGCTTGTTGCAAATCTCCTACAATGAGCAGTTCTTC. Protein product: CASSLLQISYNEQFF.

There are many counts of this clonotype. The chain links TRBV12-3 or TRBV12-4 to TRBJ1-1, with D possibly being TRBD1 (5 bases). V gave up 6 bases and J gave up 3 bases, with 17 bases separating them. The CDR3 has 15 residues. CDR3 nucleotides: TGTGCCAGCAGCTTTCGGGGGGGATTGTACACTGAAGCTTTCTTT. This gives the protein CASSFRGGLYTEAFF.

This clonotype was counted ten times or more. The chain recombines TRBV10-3 with TRBJ2-7; 7 bases map to TRBD2. The V segment lost 3 bases and the J segment 0 bases; nucleotides outside the gene matches: 5. The CDR3 totals 15 residues. Germline CDR1 ENHRY, CDR2 SYGVKD. CDR3 bases: TGTGCCATCAGTGATAGGGACTACAGCTCCTACGAGCAGTACTTC. Protein product: CAISDRDYSSYEQYF.

The chain joins TRBV7-2 to TRBJ1-5, with 9 bases lining up with TRBD1. Looked up from germline, CDR1 is SGHTA and CDR2 is FQGNSA. Losses at the gene ends were 5 bases for V and 4 bases for J; bases not matched to a gene: 3. CDR3 length: 14 amino acids. In DNA form, the CDR3 reads TGTGCCAGCAGCCCAGGACAGGGGAATCAGCCCCAGCATTTT. It is translated as CASSPGQGNQPQHF.

The chain uses TRBV27 and TRBJ1-5; D unresolved. Trimming left V 2 bases short and J 4 bases short, with 9 bases between. Germline V CDR1 and CDR2: MNHEY, SMNVEV (reference sequence). The CDR3 covers 14 residues. This CDR3 reads CASSLAGRNQPQHF. DNA of the CDR3: TGTGCCAGCAGTTTAGCTGGCAGAAATCAGCCCCAGCATTTT.

This clonotype was seen ten or more times. The rearrangement links TRBV6-2 or TRBV6-3 to TRBJ2-5; D may be TRBD1 (5 bases). Trimming pared 2 bases from V and 1 base from J, leaving 8 bases between. This CDR3 has 14 amino acids. CDR1 MNHEY and CDR2 SVGEGT come from the germline V gene. The CDR3 nucleotides are TGTGCCAGCAGTTACGTGACAGCCCAAGAGACCCAGTACTTC. Amino acid sequence: CASSYVTAQETQYF.

This clonotype was counted only a few times. This chain connects TRBV7-2 to TRBJ2-1; 14 bases are shared with TRBD2. The trim removed 3 bases at V and 9 bases at J, leaving 4 bases unmatched. CDR1 SGHTA and CDR2 FQGNSA come from the germline V gene. The CDR3 spans 15 residues. CDR3 region: CASSFGLAGGREQFF. The DNA of the CDR3 is TGTGCCAGCAGCTTCGGACTAGCGGGAGGTCGTGAGCAGTTCTTC.

This clonotype was counted ten times or more. The chain joins TRBV6-5 to TRBJ2-1, with D perhaps TRBD2 (5 bases). CDR3 size: 14 residues. In germline, CDR1 is MNHEY, CDR2 SVGAGI. Trimming took 0 bases from V and 6 from J, leaving 9 bases between them. This CDR3 is CASSYSGRGNEQFF. DNA of the CDR3: TGTGCCAGCAGTTACTCAGGGAGAGGCAATGAGCAGTTCTTC.

This clonotype was observed many times. The rearrangement links TRBV29-1 to TRBJ2-3; D is tentatively TRBD1 or TRBD2 (6 bases each). Deletions cut 3 bases from V and 4 bases from J, with 8 bases between. The CDR3 totals 12 residues. CDR1 is SQVTM and CDR2 is ANQGSEA in the germline V gene. This chain's CDR3 is CSVERGADTQYF. The CDR3 DNA reads as TGCAGCGTTGAGAGGGGGGCAGATACGCAGTATTTT.

At least ten counts were recorded for this clonotype. The chain recombines TRBV11-2 with TRBJ1-1; D remains unclear. The CDR3 sequence is 11 residues long. Germline CDR1 is SGHAT and CDR2 is FQNNGV. Trimming pared 5 bases from V and 7 bases from J, leaving 8 bases between. The CDR3 sequence is CASSPPLEAFF. The CDR3 DNA sequence: TGTGCCAGCAGCCCCCCACTTGAAGCTTTCTTT. The full variable domain, rest sourced from reference TRBV11-2 and TRBJ1-1, is EAGVAQSPRYKIIEKRQSVAFWCNPISGHATLYWYQQILGQGPKLLIQFQNNGVVDDSQLPKDRFSAERLKGVDSTLKIQPAKLEDSAVYLCASSPPLEAFFGQGTRLTVV.

This clonotype was recorded many times. A read error may produce the germline difference seen at one junction end. This CDR3 reads CASSLADNPTDTQYF. CDR3 nucleotides: TGCGCCAGCAGTTTGGCAGACAACCCCACAGATACGCAGTATTTT. The chain recombines TRBV5-1 with TRBJ2-3; D unresolved. This CDR3 comprises 15 residues. Germline lookup yields CDR1 SGHRS and CDR2 YFSETQ. Variable domain in full (rest from reference TRBV5-1 and TRBJ2-3): KAGVTQTPRYLIKTRGQQVTLSCSPISGHRSVSWYQQTPGQGLQFLFEYFSETQRNKGNFPGRFSGRQFSNSRSEMNVSTLELGDSALYLCASSLADNPTDTQYFGPGTRLTVL.

This clonotype was counted many times. This chain joins TRBV5-5 and TRBJ2-5; 8 bases map to TRBD2. Germline V gene data show CDR1 as SGHKS and CDR2 as YYEKEE (reference sequence). V trimming: 1 base; J trimming: 5 bases; junction bases outside the gene matches: 1. This CDR3 has 13 amino acids. The CDR3 DNA reads TGTGCCAGCAGCTTGACTAGCGGCGAGACCCAGTACTTC. The encoded protein is CASSLTSGETQYF. The full variable domain, rest sourced from reference TRBV5-5 and TRBJ2-5, is DAGVTQSPTHLIKTRGQQVTLRCSPISGHKSVSWYQQVLGQGPQFIFQYYEKEERGRGNFPDRFSARQFPNYSSELNVNALLLGDSALYLCASSLTSGETQYFGPGTRLLVL.

This clonotype showed up many times. The chain employs TRBV7-9 and TRBJ2-7; D is ambiguous. The germline V and J ends were trimmed by 5 bases and 13 bases, with 18 bases remaining between them. CDR1 is SEHNR, CDR2 FQNEAQ, per germline (reference sequence). The CDR3 extends over 12 amino acids. CDR3 DNA: TGTGCCAGCAGCCTAAACACAAACCCGCATTACTTC. It is translated as CASSLNTNPHYF.

This clonotype was counted at least ten times. The V and J genes are TRBV6-6 and TRBJ2-3; D possibly corresponds to TRBD2 (5 bases). The CDR3 has 11 residues. CDR1 MNHNY and CDR2 SVGAGI come from the germline V gene (reference sequence). Trimming removed 2 bases from V and 8 bases from J, with 5 bases in between. CDR3 nucleotides: TGTGCCAGCAGTTACGGAGGTACGCAGTATTTT. Its translation: CASSYGGTQYF.

The chain carries TRBV19 and TRBJ2-1; TRBD2 matches at 10 bases. The V gene's germline CDR1 is LNHDA and CDR2 SQIVND (reference sequence). The CDR3 consists of 18 residues. V was clipped by 1 base and J by 9 bases; unmatched bases: 15. CDR3 loop: CASSIGLLGASGRLEQFF. CDR3 DNA sequence: TGTGCCAGTAGTATAGGGTTATTGGGGGCTAGCGGGAGACTTGAGCAGTTCTTC.

The chain is built from TRBV7-2 and TRBJ2-3; 9 bases match TRBD2. The junction had 18 bases not matched to a gene; V was cut back by 8 bases and J by 6 bases. The CDR3 consists of 17 residues. In germline, CDR1 is SGHTA, CDR2 FQGNSA. CDR3 amino acids: CASQRWLAGILGDTQYF. CDR3 bases: TGTGCCAGCCAAAGGTGGCTAGCGGGGATTCTCGGGGATACGCAGTATTTT.

This clonotype was seen at least ten times. This chain uses TRBV20-1 with TRBJ2-7, with D perhaps matching TRBD2 (5 bases). CDR3 size: 12 residues. Germline V gives CDR1 DFQATT, CDR2 SNEGSKA (reference sequence). Trimming took 6 bases from V and 3 from J, leaving 12 bases between them. In nucleotides, the CDR3 is TGCAGTGCGCGCGAGGAGGTCTACGAGCAGTACTTC. Translated: CSAREEVYEQYF.

Many counts were recorded for this clonotype. The DNA of the CDR3 is TGTGCCAGCTCACCATTCCGGGGCGGAGGTAGCAATCAGCCCCAGCATTTT. It yields the protein CASSPFRGGGSNQPQHF. The J gene is TRBJ1-5, the V gene TRBV18, with D perhaps matching TRBD1 (5 bases). The V and J ends lost 2 bases and 0 bases respectively, with 14 bases between them. The CDR3 extends over 17 amino acids. Germline lookup yields CDR1 KGHSH and CDR2 LQKENI.

This clonotype was seen repeatedly, ten times or more. The CDR3 sequence is CASSLESGSGNTIYF. CDR3 DNA sequence: TGCGCCAGCAGCTTGGAAAGCGGCTCTGGAAACACCATATATTTT. The chain carries TRBV5-1 and TRBJ1-3; D is uncertain. The V gene's germline CDR1 is SGHRS and CDR2 YFSETQ. V lost 0 bases and J 0 bases, leaving 7 bases between the germline ends. This CDR3 spans 15 amino acids. The full variable domain, rest sourced from reference TRBV5-1 and TRBJ1-3, is KAGVTQTPRYLIKTRGQQVTLSCSPISGHRSVSWYQQTPGQGLQFLFEYFSETQRNKGNFPGRFSGRQFSNSRSEMNVSTLELGDSALYLCASSLESGSGNTIYFGEGSWLTVV.

Ten or more counts support this clonotype. This sequence joins TRBV6-5 and TRBJ2-1; 15 nucleotides line up with TRBD2. Per germline, CDR1 MNHEY and CDR2 SVGAGI. V dropped 2 bases and J dropped 2; count of bases not matched to a gene: 4. This CDR3 has 18 residues. CDR3 loop: CASSYRTSGGAPYNEQFF. The CDR3 DNA reads TGTGCCAGCAGTTACCGGACTAGCGGGGGGGCCCCCTACAATGAGCAGTTCTTC.

Ten or more counts support this clonotype. This sequence joins TRBV5-1 and TRBJ2-1, with D perhaps given as TRBD1 or TRBD2 (5 bases each). CDR3 length equals 13 residues. Germline V gene sequence: CDR1 SGHRS, CDR2 YFSETQ. V was clipped by 3 bases and J by 7 bases, with 11 bases between them. DNA of the CDR3: TGCGCCAGCAGCTGGTCTTGGGGGAATGAGCAGTTCTTC. Protein product: CASSWSWGNEQFF.

This chain joins TRBV5-5 and TRBJ2-7; possible D gene TRBD1, 6 bases. CDR1 is SGHKS and CDR2 is YYEKEE in the germline V gene (reference sequence). There are 14 residues in the CDR3. Trimming left V 2 bases short and J 4 bases short, with 13 bases between. This CDR3 reads CASSLGTWGYEQYF. The CDR3, as DNA: TGTGCCAGCAGCTTAGGGACATGGGGTTACGAGCAGTACTTC.

The table lists this clonotype with a few counts. The J gene is TRBJ2-3, the V gene TRBV11-1, with 16 bases identical to TRBD2. In germline, CDR1 is SGHAT, CDR2 FQDESV (reference sequence). The ends lost 4 bases at V and 0 bases at J; junction bases unmatched: 10. CDR3 length: 20 amino acids. The CDR3 DNA is TGTGCCAGCAGCTCCCCCCGAGGGACTAGCGGGAGGGAAAGCACAGATACGCAGTATTTT. Amino acids: CASSSPRGTSGRESTDTQYF.

The J gene is TRBJ2-7, the V gene TRBV7-9, with D unclear. The V end was cut by 2 bases, the J end by 6 bases, with 8 bases between. The CDR3 length is 12 residues. The germline CDR1 and CDR2 sequences are SEHNR and FQNEAQ (reference sequence). For the CDR3, the DNA is TGTGCCAGCAGCTTAACATTGAGCGAGCAGTACTTC. It yields the protein CASSLTLSEQYF.